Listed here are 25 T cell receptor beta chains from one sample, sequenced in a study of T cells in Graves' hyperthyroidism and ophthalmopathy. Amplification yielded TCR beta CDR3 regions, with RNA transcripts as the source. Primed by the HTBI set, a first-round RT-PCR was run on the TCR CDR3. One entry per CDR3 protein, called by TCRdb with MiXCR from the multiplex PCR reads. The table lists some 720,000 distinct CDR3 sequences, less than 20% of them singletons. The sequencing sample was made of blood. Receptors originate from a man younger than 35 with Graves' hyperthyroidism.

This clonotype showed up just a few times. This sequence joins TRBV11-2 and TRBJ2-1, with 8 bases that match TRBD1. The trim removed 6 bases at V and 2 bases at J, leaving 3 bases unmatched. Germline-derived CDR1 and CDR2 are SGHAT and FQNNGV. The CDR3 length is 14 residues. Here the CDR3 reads CASRMDRAYNEQFF. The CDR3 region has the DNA TGTGCCAGCAGGATGGACAGGGCCTACAATGAGCAGTTCTTC.

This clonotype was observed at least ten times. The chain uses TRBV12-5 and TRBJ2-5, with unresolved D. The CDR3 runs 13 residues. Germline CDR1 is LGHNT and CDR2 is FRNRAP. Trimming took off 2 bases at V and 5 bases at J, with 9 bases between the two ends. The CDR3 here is CASGLLRGETQYF. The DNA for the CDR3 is TGTGCTAGTGGTTTGCTCCGTGGGGAGACCCAGTACTTC.

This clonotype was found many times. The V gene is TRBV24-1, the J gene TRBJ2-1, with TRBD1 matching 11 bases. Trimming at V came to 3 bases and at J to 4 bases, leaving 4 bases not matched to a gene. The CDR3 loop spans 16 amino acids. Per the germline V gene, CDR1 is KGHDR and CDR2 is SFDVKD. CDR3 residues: CATSDPGQGAYNEQFF. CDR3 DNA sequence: TGTGCCACCAGTGATCCCGGACAGGGGGCGTACAATGAGCAGTTCTTC.

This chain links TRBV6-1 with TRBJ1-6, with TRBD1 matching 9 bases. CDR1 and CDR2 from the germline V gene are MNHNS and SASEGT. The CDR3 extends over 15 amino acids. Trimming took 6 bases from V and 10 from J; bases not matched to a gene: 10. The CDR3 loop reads CASRASGTGISPLHF. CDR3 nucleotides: TGTGCCAGCAGGGCCTCCGGGACAGGGATATCACCCCTCCACTTT.

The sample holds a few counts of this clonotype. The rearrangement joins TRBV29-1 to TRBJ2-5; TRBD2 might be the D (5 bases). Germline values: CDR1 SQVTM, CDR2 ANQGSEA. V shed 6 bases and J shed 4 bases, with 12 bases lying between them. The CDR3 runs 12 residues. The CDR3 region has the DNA TGCAGCGTGGTCAGTGGAGGAGAGACCCAGTACTTC. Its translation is CSVVSGGETQYF.

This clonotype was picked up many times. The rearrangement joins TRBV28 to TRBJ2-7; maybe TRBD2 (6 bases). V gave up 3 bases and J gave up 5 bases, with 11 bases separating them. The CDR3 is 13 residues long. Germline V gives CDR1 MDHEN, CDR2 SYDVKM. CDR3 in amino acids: CASSFMERDEQYF. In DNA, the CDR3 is TGTGCCAGCAGTTTCATGGAGCGGGACGAGCAGTACTTC.

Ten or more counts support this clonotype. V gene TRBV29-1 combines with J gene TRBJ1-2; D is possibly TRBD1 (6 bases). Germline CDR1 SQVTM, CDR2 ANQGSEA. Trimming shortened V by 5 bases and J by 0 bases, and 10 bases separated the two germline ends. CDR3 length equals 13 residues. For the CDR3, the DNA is TGCAGCGTTCAGGACAGAGCTAACTATGGCTACACCTTC. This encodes CSVQDRANYGYTF.

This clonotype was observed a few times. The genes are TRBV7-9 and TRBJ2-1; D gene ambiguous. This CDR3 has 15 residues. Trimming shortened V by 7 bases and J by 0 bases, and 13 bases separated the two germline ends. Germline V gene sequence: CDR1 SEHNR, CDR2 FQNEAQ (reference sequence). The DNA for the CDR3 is TGTGCCAGCAACGCTGACACCAGCTCCTACAATGAGCAGTTCTTC. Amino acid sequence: CASNADTSSYNEQFF.

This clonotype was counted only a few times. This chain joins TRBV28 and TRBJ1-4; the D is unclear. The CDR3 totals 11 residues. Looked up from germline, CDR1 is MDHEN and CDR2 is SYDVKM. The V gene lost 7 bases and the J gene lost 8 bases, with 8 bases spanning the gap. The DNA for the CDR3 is TGTGCCAGCAAGGGAGTAGAAAAACTGTTTTTT. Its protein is CASKGVEKLFF.

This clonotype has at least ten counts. CDR3: CASSYVSGRGGIQYF. CDR3 DNA: TGTGCCAGCAGTTACGTCTCAGGGAGGGGCGGCATTCAGTACTTC. The chain couples TRBV6-5 to TRBJ2-4; 7 nucleotides match TRBD2. There are 15 residues in the CDR3. J gave up 9 bases and V 2 bases, and 10 bases lay outside the gene matches. The germline V gene has CDR1 MNHEY and CDR2 SVGAGI.

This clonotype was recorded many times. CDR3 in amino acids: CASSFLPTGEDTQYF. In DNA, the CDR3 is TGTGCCAGCAGCTTTCTGCCTACCGGAGAGGATACGCAGTATTTT. The rearrangement links TRBV11-3 to TRBJ2-3, with D uncertain. The CDR3 runs 15 residues. CDR1 is SGHNT, CDR2 YENEEA, per germline. The V end was cut by 3 bases, the J end by 6 bases, with 16 bases between.

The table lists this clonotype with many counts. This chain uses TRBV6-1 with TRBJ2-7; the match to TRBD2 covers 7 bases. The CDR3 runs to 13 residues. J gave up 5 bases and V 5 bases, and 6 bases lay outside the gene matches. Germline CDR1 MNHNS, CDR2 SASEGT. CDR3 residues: CASSSGIGDEQYF. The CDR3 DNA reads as TGTGCCAGCAGTAGCGGGATAGGAGACGAGCAGTACTTC.

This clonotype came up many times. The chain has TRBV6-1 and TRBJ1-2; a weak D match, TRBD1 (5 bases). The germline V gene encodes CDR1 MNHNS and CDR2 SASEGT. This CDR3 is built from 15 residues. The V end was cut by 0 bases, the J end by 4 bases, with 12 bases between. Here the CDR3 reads CASSEAPRDGYGYTF. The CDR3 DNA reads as TGTGCCAGCAGTGAAGCTCCCCGGGACGGCTATGGCTACACCTTC.

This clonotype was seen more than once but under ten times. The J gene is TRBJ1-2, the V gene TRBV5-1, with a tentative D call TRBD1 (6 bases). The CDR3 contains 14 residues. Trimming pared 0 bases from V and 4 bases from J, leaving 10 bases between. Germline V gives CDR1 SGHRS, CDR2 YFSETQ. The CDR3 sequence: CASSLVGQSYGYTF. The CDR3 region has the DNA TGCGCCAGCAGCTTGGTGGGACAATCCTATGGCTACACCTTC.

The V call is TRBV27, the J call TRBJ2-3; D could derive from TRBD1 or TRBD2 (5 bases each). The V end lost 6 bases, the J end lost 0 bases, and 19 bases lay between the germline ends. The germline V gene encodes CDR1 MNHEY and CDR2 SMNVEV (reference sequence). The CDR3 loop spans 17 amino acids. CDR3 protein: CASSPPPGAYSTDTQYF. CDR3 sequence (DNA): TGTGCCAGCAGCCCCCCTCCCGGGGCTTATAGCACAGATACGCAGTATTTT.

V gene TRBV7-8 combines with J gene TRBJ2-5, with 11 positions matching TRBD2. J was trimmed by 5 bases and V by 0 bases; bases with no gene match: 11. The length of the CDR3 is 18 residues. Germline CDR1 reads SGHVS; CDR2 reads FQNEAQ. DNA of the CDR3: TGTGCCAGCAGCTTAGCGTCTGGTAGCGGGAGGGCCGGGGAGACCCAGTACTTC. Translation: CASSLASGSGRAGETQYF.

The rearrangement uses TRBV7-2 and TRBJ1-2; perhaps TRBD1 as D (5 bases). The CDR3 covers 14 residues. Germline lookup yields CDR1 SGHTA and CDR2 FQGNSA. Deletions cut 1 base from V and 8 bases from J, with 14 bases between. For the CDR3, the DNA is TGTGCCAGCAGCTTAGGGGGGGAGGTCTACGGCTACACCTTC. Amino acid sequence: CASSLGGEVYGYTF.

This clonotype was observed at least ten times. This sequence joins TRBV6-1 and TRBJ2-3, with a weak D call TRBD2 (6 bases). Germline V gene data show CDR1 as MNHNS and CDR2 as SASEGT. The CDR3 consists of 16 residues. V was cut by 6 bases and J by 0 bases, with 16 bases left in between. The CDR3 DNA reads TGTGCCAGCAGAGAAACCGGGACTCCTAGCACAGATACGCAGTATTTT. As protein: CASRETGTPSTDTQYF.

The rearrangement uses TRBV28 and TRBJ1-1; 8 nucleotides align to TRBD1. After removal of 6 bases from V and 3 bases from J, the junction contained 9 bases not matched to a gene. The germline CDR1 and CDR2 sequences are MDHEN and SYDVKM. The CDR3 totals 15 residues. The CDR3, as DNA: TGTGCCAGCAGGCCGACAGGGGAGAGTTACACTGAAGCTTTCTTT. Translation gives CASRPTGESYTEAFF.

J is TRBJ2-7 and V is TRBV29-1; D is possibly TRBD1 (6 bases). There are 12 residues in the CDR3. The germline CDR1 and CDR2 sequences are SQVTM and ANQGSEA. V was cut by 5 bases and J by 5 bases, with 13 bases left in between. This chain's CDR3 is CSVRLQGDEQYF. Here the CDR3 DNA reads TGCAGCGTTCGCCTACAGGGAGACGAGCAGTACTTC.

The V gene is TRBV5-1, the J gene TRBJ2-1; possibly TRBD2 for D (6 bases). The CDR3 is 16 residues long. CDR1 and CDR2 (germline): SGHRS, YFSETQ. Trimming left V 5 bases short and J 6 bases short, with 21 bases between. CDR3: CASRRLLASGVNEQFF. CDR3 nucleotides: TGCGCCAGCAGGCGACTGCTAGCGTCTGGGGTCAATGAGCAGTTCTTC.

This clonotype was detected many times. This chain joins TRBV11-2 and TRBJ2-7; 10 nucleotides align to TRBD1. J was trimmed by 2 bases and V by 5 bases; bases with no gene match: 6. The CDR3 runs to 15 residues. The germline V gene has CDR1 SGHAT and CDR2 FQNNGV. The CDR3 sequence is CASSLSGTGAYEQYF. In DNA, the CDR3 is TGTGCCAGCAGCCTCTCCGGGACAGGGGCCTACGAGCAGTACTTC.

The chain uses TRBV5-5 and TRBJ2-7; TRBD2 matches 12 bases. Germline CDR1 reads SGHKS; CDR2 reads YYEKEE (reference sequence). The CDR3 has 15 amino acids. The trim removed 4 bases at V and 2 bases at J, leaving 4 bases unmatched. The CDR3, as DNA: TGTGCCAGCAGCGCTAGCGGGGGGGTGACCTACGAGCAGTACTTC. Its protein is CASSASGGVTYEQYF.

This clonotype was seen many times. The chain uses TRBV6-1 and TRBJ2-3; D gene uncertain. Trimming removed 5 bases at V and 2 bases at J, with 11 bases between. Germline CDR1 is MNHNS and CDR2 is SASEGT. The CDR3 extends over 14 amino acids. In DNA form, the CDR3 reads TGTGCCAGCAGTTTAAGGACGTCCACAGATACGCAGTATTTT. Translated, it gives CASSLRTSTDTQYF.

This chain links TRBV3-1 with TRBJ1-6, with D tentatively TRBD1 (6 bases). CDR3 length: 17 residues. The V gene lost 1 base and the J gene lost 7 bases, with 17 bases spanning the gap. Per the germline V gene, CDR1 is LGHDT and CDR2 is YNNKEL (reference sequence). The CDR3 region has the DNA TGTGCCAGCAGCCAAGCTGGTGGCAGGGGCCGGAATTCACCCCTCCACTTT. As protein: CASSQAGGRGRNSPLHF.